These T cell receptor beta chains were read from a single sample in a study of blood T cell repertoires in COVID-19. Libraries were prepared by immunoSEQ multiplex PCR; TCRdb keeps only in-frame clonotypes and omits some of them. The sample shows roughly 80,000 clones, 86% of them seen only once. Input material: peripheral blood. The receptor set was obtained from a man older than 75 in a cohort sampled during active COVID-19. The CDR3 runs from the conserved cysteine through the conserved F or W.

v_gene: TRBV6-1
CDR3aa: CASSETGVGSPLHF

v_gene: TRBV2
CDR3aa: CASSWRGSNQPQHF

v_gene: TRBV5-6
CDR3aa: CASSWDRGYETQYF

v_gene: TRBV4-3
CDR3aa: CASSQGQGDTGELFF

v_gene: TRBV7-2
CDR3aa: CASSSVMGRYGYTF

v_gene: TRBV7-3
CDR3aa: CASSLMGRDTEAFF

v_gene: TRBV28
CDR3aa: CASSLFRANTEAFF

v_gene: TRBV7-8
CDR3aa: CASSVSAKNIQYF

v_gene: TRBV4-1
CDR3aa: CASSQDPRGGLGYTF

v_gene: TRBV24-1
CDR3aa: CATSGQGAADEQFF

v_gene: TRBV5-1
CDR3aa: CASSLGQGNSPLHF

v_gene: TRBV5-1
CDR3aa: CASSFLGLEGETQYF

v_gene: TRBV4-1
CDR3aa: CASSQEVGAGYGYTF

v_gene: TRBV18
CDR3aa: CASSPGQEVNTEAFF